Shown below are 17 T cell receptor beta chains from a single sample sequenced in a study of blood T cell repertoires in COVID-19. The data were produced by immunoSEQ multiplex PCR, yet TCRdb's version contains in-frame clones alone and is incomplete. The table records more than 50,000 clones, around nine tenths of them present only once. Sequenced material: peripheral blood. These receptors all stem from a human donor in a cohort sampled during active COVID-19.

V and J are TRBV7-9 and TRBJ1-2; the D is unclear. The CDR3 covers 15 residues. V shed 4 bases and J shed 6 bases, with 18 bases lying between them. Germline V gene sequence: CDR1 SEHNR, CDR2 FQNEAQ (reference sequence). CDR3 protein: CASSSTDPQIHGYTF. As DNA, the CDR3 is TGTGCCAGCAGCTCAACAGATCCCCAAATACATGGCTACACCTTC.

The V call is TRBV3-1 (or the pseudogene TRBV3-2), the J call TRBJ1-5; D possibly corresponds to TRBD1 (6 bases). Germline-derived CDR1 and CDR2 are LGHDT and YNNKEL (reference sequence). The CDR3 is 16 amino acids. With 5 bases removed from V and 0 bases from J, the gap between germline ends came to 14 bases. DNA of the CDR3: TGTGCCAGCAGCAAAGGGACACCCTATAGCAATCAGCCCCAGCATTTT. The encoded protein is CASSKGTPYSNQPQHF.

This chain connects TRBV29-1 to TRBJ1-4; 7 nucleotides agree with TRBD1. Germline CDR1 reads SQVTM; CDR2 reads ANQGSEA. The trim removed 6 bases at V and 4 bases at J, leaving 5 bases unmatched. This CDR3 comprises 13 residues. As DNA, the CDR3 is TGCAGCGTCGCCGGGACAGATAATGAAAAACTGTTTTTT. This gives the protein CSVAGTDNEKLFF.

The chain uses TRBV5-1 and TRBJ1-6; possible D gene TRBD1, 5 bases. Between the trimmed V and J ends, which lost 0 bases and 8 bases, there was a span of 9 bases. This CDR3 region has 14 residues. CDR1 and CDR2 (germline): SGHRS, YFSETQ. This CDR3 is CASSLDQGDSPLHF. CDR3 in DNA: TGCGCCAGCAGCTTGGACCAAGGGGATTCACCCCTCCACTTT.

V usage is TRBV2 and J usage is TRBJ2-5; D possibly corresponds to TRBD2 (5 bases). Trimming took off 6 bases at V and 4 bases at J, with 18 bases between the two ends. The germline V gene encodes CDR1 SNHLY and CDR2 FYNNEI. This CDR3 spans 15 amino acids. The CDR3: CASSTIGELSETQYF. The CDR3 coding sequence is TGTGCCAGCAGCACCATCGGGGAATTGTCAGAGACCCAGTACTTC.

The chain couples TRBV9 to TRBJ2-3; TRBD1 agrees at 8 bases. V was pared by 0 bases and J by 1 base, with 4 bases of the junction left unmatched. Germline CDR1 and CDR2: SGDLS and YYNGEE. The CDR3 length is 16 residues. CDR3 amino acids: CASSVDPGQGTDTQYF. The CDR3 bases are TGTGCCAGCAGCGTAGATCCGGGACAGGGCACAGATACGCAGTATTTT.

V usage is TRBV7-9 and J usage is TRBJ1-4; 10 bases fit TRBD1. The CDR3 is 14 residues long. Germline V CDR1 and CDR2: SEHNR, FQNEAQ (reference sequence). Trimming cost V 5 bases and J 10 bases; bases outside gene matches: 7. The CDR3 nucleotides read TGTGCCAGCAGCCGGACAGGGGGTAGCGGAAAACTGTTTTTT. This encodes CASSRTGGSGKLFF.

This sequence joins TRBV2 and TRBJ1-4, with 8 bases lining up with TRBD1. The CDR3 contains 15 residues. Germline V gene sequence: CDR1 SNHLY, CDR2 FYNNEI. With V trimmed by 5 bases and J by 7 bases, 9 bases remained unmatched. CDR3 nucleotide sequence: TGTGCCAGCAGTCAGGAGCGGACAGGGAGTGAAAAACTGTTTTTT. Its translation: CASSQERTGSEKLFF.

This sequence joins TRBV29-1 and TRBJ1-1, with TRBD1 matching over 12 bases. J lost 6 bases, V lost 6 bases, and 11 bases had no gene match. Germline V CDR1 and CDR2: SQVTM, ANQGSEA. The CDR3 loop spans 15 amino acids. The CDR3 sequence is CSVDYHGTGGPEAFF. CDR3 bases: TGCAGCGTCGACTACCATGGGACAGGGGGCCCTGAAGCTTTCTTT.

This chain connects TRBV30 to TRBJ1-5; 10 bases are shared with TRBD1. The CDR3 covers 13 residues. V dropped 5 bases and J dropped 7; count of bases not matched to a gene: 5. Per the germline V gene, CDR1 is GTSNPN and CDR2 is SVGIG (reference sequence). In nucleotides, the CDR3 is TGTGCCTGGGCCGGGACAGGGGACCAGCCCCAGCATTTT. It codes for CAWAGTGDQPQHF.

The chain carries TRBV24-1 and TRBJ1-1; D call uncertain. Germline assignment: CDR1 KGHDR and CDR2 SFDVKD. This CDR3 region has 13 residues. V lost 0 bases to trimming and J lost 11 bases, with 12 bases between them. CDR3 sequence reads: CATSDLFRDEAFF. The CDR3 nucleotides read TGTGCCACCAGTGATTTGTTCCGCGATGAGGCTTTCTTT.

The V and J genes are TRBV11-1 and TRBJ1-1, with TRBD1 as a possible D gene (6 bases). This CDR3 has 14 amino acids. Trimming removed 4 bases from V and 4 bases from J, with 13 bases in between. Per germline, CDR1 SGHAT and CDR2 FQDESV (reference sequence). In DNA, the CDR3 is TGTGCCAGCAGCTCCCAAACAGGGTTCACTGAAGCTTTCTTT. It translates to CASSSQTGFTEAFF.

The genes are TRBV6-5 and TRBJ1-2; 7 bases line up with TRBD1. The CDR3 loop spans 15 amino acids. Germline trimming cut 6 bases from V and 7 bases from J; bases unmatched to any gene: 14. Germline V CDR1 and CDR2: MNHEY, SVGAGI. The CDR3 here is CASSHTTRQGGGYTF. For the CDR3, the DNA is TGTGCCAGCAGCCATACTACCAGACAGGGAGGTGGCTACACCTTC.

The chain combines TRBV4-1 with TRBJ2-1; TRBD2 matches at 9 bases. CDR1 and CDR2 (germline): MGHRA, YSYEKL. The CDR3 is made up of 16 amino acids. Germline trimming cut 0 bases from V and 8 bases from J; bases unmatched to any gene: 8. The CDR3 reads CASSQDRSGRRHEQFF. DNA for the CDR3: TGCGCCAGCAGCCAAGATCGGAGCGGGAGGAGGCATGAGCAGTTCTTC.

The CDR3 here is CASSPGTDNTGELFF. In nucleotides, the CDR3 is TGTGCCAGCTCACCAGGGACAGATAACACCGGGGAGCTGTTTTTT. The rearrangement joins TRBV18 to TRBJ2-2, with TRBD1 matching over 7 bases. Germline V gives CDR1 KGHSH, CDR2 LQKENI. V lost 2 bases, J lost 2 bases, and 2 bases stayed unmatched. The CDR3 is 15 residues long.

This clone occurred once. The rearrangement links TRBV7-8 to TRBJ2-5, with D tentatively TRBD2 (7 bases). Germline V gene lookup returns CDR1 SGHVS and CDR2 FQNEAQ. V was clipped by 4 bases and J by 3 bases, with 15 bases between them. This CDR3 spans 15 amino acids. The CDR3, as DNA: TGTGCCAGCAGCTACCCTCGGGGGGCTAAAGAGACCCAGTACTTC. Translated: CASSYPRGAKETQYF.

The rearrangement links TRBV29-1 to TRBJ1-2; unclear D gene. Per germline, CDR1 SQVTM and CDR2 ANQGSEA. The CDR3 has 12 amino acids. The V and J ends lost 6 bases and 4 bases respectively, with 12 bases between them. The CDR3 nucleotides read TGCAGCGTCCTGCCGGCGGGCTATGGCTACACCTTC. Protein sequence: CSVLPAGYGYTF.